The next 18 T cell receptor beta chains were all read from a single sample in a study of blood T cell repertoires in COVID-19. Generated by immunoSEQ multiplex PCR, the TCRdb table keeps only in-frame clones and is missing some. The sample records some 96,000 clones, more than 75% being singletons. Input material: peripheral blood. The receptors here all came from a man aged 30 to 45 in a cohort sampled during active COVID-19.

This clone came up once. The gene calls are TRBV9 and TRBJ1-3, with D unresolved. V lost 0 bases, J lost 0 bases, and 7 bases lay in between. CDR3 length: 15 amino acids. Germline values: CDR1 SGDLS, CDR2 YYNGEE. The CDR3 reads CASSVGVFSGNTIYF. The CDR3 coding sequence is TGTGCCAGCAGCGTAGGAGTTTTCTCTGGAAACACCATATATTTT.

V gene TRBV9 combines with J gene TRBJ2-7; the D gene is possibly TRBD2 (5 bases). The CDR3 covers 15 residues. Germline values: CDR1 SGDLS, CDR2 YYNGEE. V was pared by 0 bases and J by 0 bases, with 10 bases between. The CDR3 sequence: CASSVGLGSSYEQYF. The CDR3 DNA reads as TGTGCCAGCAGCGTAGGGTTGGGGAGCTCCTACGAGCAGTACTTC.

The chain carries TRBV11-2 and TRBJ1-4, with 8 bases matching TRBD1. J lost 7 bases, V lost 1 base, and 5 bases had no gene match. The CDR3 loop spans 15 amino acids. Germline assignment: CDR1 SGHAT and CDR2 FQNNGV. The CDR3 sequence: CASSLAGGEGEKLFF. For the CDR3, the DNA is TGTGCCAGCAGCTTAGCAGGGGGCGAAGGTGAAAAACTGTTTTTT.

This clone was found once. This rearrangement joins TRBV29-1 to TRBJ2-2; 7 bases agree with TRBD1. Trimming took 4 bases from V and 4 from J; bases not matched to a gene: 6. This CDR3 region has 14 residues. Germline lookup yields CDR1 SQVTM and CDR2 ANQGSEA. CDR3 sequence reads: CSVAFPGGTGELFF. CDR3 coding DNA: TGCAGCGTTGCCTTTCCAGGGGGCACCGGGGAGCTGTTTTTT.

The chain uses TRBV28 and TRBJ2-1; no clear D. The CDR3 has 17 residues. The germline V gene encodes CDR1 MDHEN and CDR2 SYDVKM. The ends were cut back, 5 bases at V and 4 bases at J, with 21 bases in the middle. This chain's CDR3 is CASSPGYDGFAYNEQFF. DNA for the CDR3: TGTGCCAGCAGTCCAGGCTACGACGGCTTCGCGTACAATGAGCAGTTCTTC. The full variable domain, in which reference TRBV28 and TRBJ2-1 provide the parts outside the CDR3, is DVKVTQSSRYLVKRTGEKVFLECVQDMDHENMFWYRQDPGLGLRLIYFSYDVKMKEKGDIPEGYSVSREKKERFSLILESASTNQTSMYLCASSPGYDGFAYNEQFFGPGTRLTVL.

The chain has TRBV18 and TRBJ1-2; TRBD1 agrees at 7 bases. The CDR3 length is 14 residues. In germline, CDR1 is KGHSH, CDR2 LQKENI. After removal of 2 bases from V and 4 bases from J, the junction contained 4 bases not matched to a gene. CDR3: CASSPETGPYGYTF. CDR3 coding DNA: TGTGCCAGCTCACCAGAGACAGGGCCCTATGGCTACACCTTC. Based on the CDR3 plus reference TRBV18 and TRBJ1-2, the full variable domain is NAGVMQNPRHLVRRRGQEARLRCSPMKGHSHVYWYRQLPEEGLKFMVYLQKENIIDESGMPKERFSAEFPKEGPSILRIQQVVRGDSAAYFCASSPETGPYGYTFGSGTRLTVV.

V and J are TRBV6-5 and TRBJ2-2, with D unresolved. The V gene's germline CDR1 is MNHEY and CDR2 SVGAGI. V was cut by 7 bases and J by 7 bases, with 16 bases left in between. This CDR3 contains 14 residues. CDR3 loop: CASTSTFSGGELFF. As DNA, the CDR3 is TGTGCCAGCACCTCGACATTTTCTGGCGGGGAGCTGTTTTTT.

This clone was picked up one time. The chain employs TRBV5-6 and TRBJ2-5; 8 bases are a match to TRBD2. Germline V gives CDR1 SGHDT, CDR2 YYEEEE. There are 14 residues in the CDR3. V lost 2 bases to trimming and J lost 1 base; unmatched junction nucleotides: 1. CDR3: CASSLLAAQETQYF. CDR3 in DNA: TGTGCCAGCAGCTTACTAGCGGCCCAAGAGACCCAGTACTTC.

This clone appeared a single time. The chain couples TRBV6-2 or TRBV6-3 to TRBJ1-2, with unresolved D. The CDR3 runs 12 residues. V lost 3 bases and J 5 bases, leaving 7 bases between the germline ends. From germline, CDR1 is MNHEY and CDR2 SVGEGT. Here the CDR3 reads CASSYSGYGYTF. The CDR3 region has the DNA TGTGCCAGCAGTTATTCGGGTTATGGCTACACCTTC.

V gene TRBV21-1 combines with J gene TRBJ1-2; the D call TRBD1 from the table was never checked on the DNA. TRBV21-1 is shown as a pseudogene. The length of the CDR3 is 17 residues. Written as DNA, the CDR3 is TGTGCCACCGACATGAGGACAGGGAATCTTGCAAGGGATGGCTACACCTTC. Amino acids: CATDMRTGNLARDGYTF.

This chain links TRBV3-1 (or the pseudogene TRBV3-2) with TRBJ2-1, with TRBD1 matching 9 bases. CDR3 length: 15 amino acids. V gave up 4 bases and J gave up 0 bases; unmatched junction bases: 1. The germline V gene has CDR1 LGHDT and CDR2 YNNKEL (reference sequence). The CDR3 sequence: CASSPTGGSYNEQFF. The CDR3 DNA reads TGTGCCAGCAGCCCGACAGGGGGCTCCTACAATGAGCAGTTCTTC.

The gene calls are TRBV14 and TRBJ2-7; tentatively, D is TRBD2 (6 bases). Germline values: CDR1 SGHDN, CDR2 FVKESK. V was clipped by 2 bases and J by 3 bases, with 8 bases between them. The CDR3 spans 13 residues. The CDR3 region has the DNA TGTGCCAGCAGCCAAACGGGAGTCTACGAGCAGTACTTC. It yields the protein CASSQTGVYEQYF.

V usage is TRBV3-1 (or the pseudogene TRBV3-2) and J usage is TRBJ1-3; D unclear. Germline loops: CDR1 LGHDT, CDR2 YNNKEL (reference sequence). V was shortened by 4 bases and J by 4 bases, with 14 bases between the two germline ends. The CDR3 extends over 15 amino acids. CDR3 sequence: CASSPHRGGGNTIYF. As DNA, the CDR3 is TGTGCCAGCAGCCCCCACCGGGGAGGCGGAAACACCATATATTTT.

The J gene is TRBJ1-4, the V gene TRBV11-2; D uncertain. The CDR3 consists of 16 residues. CDR1 and CDR2 from the germline V gene are SGHAT and FQNNGV. Trimming cost V 1 base and J 4 bases, with 13 bases left between them. The CDR3 sequence is CASSLGIGQHNEKLFF. The CDR3 coding sequence is TGTGCCAGCAGCTTAGGGATTGGGCAGCATAATGAAAAACTGTTTTTT. Looking up the rest from reference TRBV11-2 and TRBJ1-4 gives the full variable domain: EAGVAQSPRYKIIEKRQSVAFWCNPISGHATLYWYQQILGQGPKLLIQFQNNGVVDDSQLPKDRFSAERLKGVDSTLKIQPAKLEDSAVYLCASSLGIGQHNEKLFFGSGTQLSVL.

This rearrangement joins TRBV19 to TRBJ1-4; 7 nucleotides line up with TRBD1. Germline V gives CDR1 LNHDA, CDR2 SQIVND (reference sequence). J was trimmed by 8 bases and V by 7 bases; bases with no gene match: 10. The CDR3 is 14 residues long. The CDR3 loop reads CASKNRGIEEKLFF. CDR3 bases: TGTGCCAGTAAAAACAGGGGAATAGAGGAAAAACTGTTTTTT.

The chain links TRBV6-5 to TRBJ2-7; 7 nucleotides align to TRBD1. Per the germline V gene, CDR1 is MNHEY and CDR2 is SVGAGI. Unmatched junction bases numbered 2, after V lost 2 bases and J lost 1 base. The CDR3 is 14 residues long. DNA for the CDR3: TGTGCCAGCAGTTACAGGGACAGTTCCTACGAGCAGTACTTC. This codes for CASSYRDSSYEQYF.

The chain uses TRBV10-3 and TRBJ2-5; 9 bases map to TRBD1. Germline CDR1 ENHRY, CDR2 SYGVKD. J was trimmed by 5 bases and V by 0 bases; bases with no gene match: 7. This CDR3 has 16 amino acids. The CDR3 sequence: CAISESKTGGWETQYF. The CDR3 DNA follows: TGTGCCATCAGTGAGTCGAAAACAGGGGGCTGGGAGACCCAGTACTTC.

This sequence joins TRBV14 and TRBJ2-5, with 7 bases identical to TRBD1. The germline gives CDR1 SGHDN, CDR2 FVKESK. Trimming took 4 bases from V and 4 from J; bases not matched to a gene: 6. The CDR3 sequence is 14 residues long. Here the CDR3 reads CASSPRTGGETQYF. The CDR3 DNA follows: TGTGCCAGCAGCCCTAGGACAGGAGGAGAGACCCAGTACTTC.